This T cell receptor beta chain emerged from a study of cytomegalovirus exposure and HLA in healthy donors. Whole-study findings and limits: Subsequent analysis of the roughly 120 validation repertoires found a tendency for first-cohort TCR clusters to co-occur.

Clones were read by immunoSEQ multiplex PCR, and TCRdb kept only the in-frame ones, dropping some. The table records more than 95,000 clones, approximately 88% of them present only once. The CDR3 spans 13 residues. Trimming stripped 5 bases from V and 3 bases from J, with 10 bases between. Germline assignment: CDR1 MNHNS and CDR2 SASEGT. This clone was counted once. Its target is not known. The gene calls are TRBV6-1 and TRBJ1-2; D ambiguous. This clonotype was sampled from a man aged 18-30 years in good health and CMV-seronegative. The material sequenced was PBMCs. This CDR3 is CASSLSGDYGYTF. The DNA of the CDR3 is TGTGCCAGCAGTCTTTCGGGTGACTATGGCTACACCTTC.